Sequencing of this TCR beta chain was carried out in a study of CD8+CD57+ T cells in acquired aplastic anemia (dated by TCRdb to 2016 to 2019). Describing the broader study: A mean of around 3 ug of DNA, ranging from roughly 0.18 to 30 ug, was extracted from sorted CD4+ and CD8+ cells. CD8+CD57+ expansion was defined as a frequency above the mean frequency observed in healthy subjects.

Flow cytometry had shown CD8+CD57+ cell expansion in the patients selected for sequencing. Every patient had severe acquired aplastic anemia, diagnosed using the International Study of Aplastic Anemia and Agranulocytosis and Camitta criteria. At the time blood was sampled, none of the patients had received any therapy. TCR repertoires of sorted CD4+ and CD8+ blood T cells from severe aplastic anemia patients and healthy subjects were deep-sequenced in the study. Patients were enrolled in the USA under clinicaltrials.gov protocols 00001620, 01623167, 00001397, 00071045, 00081523 and 00961064. Ficoll-Paque density gradient centrifugation was used to isolate peripheral blood mononuclear cells. Before DNA extraction, CD4+ and CD8+ T cells were sorted by FACS or by magnetic beads. As for this clonotype: No antigen is known for it. Per-base qualities were not stored, and no clone one base away is much larger.

TCR beta VDJ combination and CDR3 sequence profiling used genomic DNA as the template. An Illumina HiSeq 2000 was the platform used for TCR repertoire sequencing. As for the original processing: Repertoires were assessed using TRBV/TRBJ rearrangement plots, CDR3 size and DJ length profiles, and Simpson's diversity index. Whichever DNA sequence was most abundant in the deep sequencing data was defined as the immunodominant clone. CDR3 amino acid sequences were checked for sharing across subjects and were also compared against the VDJdb database and published repertoires. In TCRdb, the public reads were trimmed at Q25 with fastp and aligned with MiXCR, with productive beta chains retained. CDR3 protein sequences are deduplicated, and each keeps its most common genes and DNA. These V and J calls derive from TCRdb rather than the authors' analysis. Across this sample there are roughly 200,000 distinct CDR3 sequences, with over 55% seen only once. The ten largest clones add up to about 60% of the sample.

Counted from cysteine to phenylalanine, this CDR3 has 14 amino acids. Only the CDR3 DNA is retained, 42 bases long and in frame from the first base. CDR1 and CDR2, looked up from the germline V gene, are SGHRS and YFSETQ. Between the V and J ends, shortened by 4 bases and 4 bases respectively, the junction contains 14 bases. Overall study results and their limits: Patients and healthy controls showed no significant difference in CD8+ Simpson's diversity (P=0.060). Approximately 31 CD8+ CDR3 sequences were found in both patients and controls but appeared to be highly expressed in patients and within the immunodominant clones of the patients.

Recombination linked TRBV5-1 to TRBJ1-1, and possibly TRBD1, on 6 matching bases. The source material was sorted CD4+, CD8+, or CD8+CD57+ T cells (not recorded which) from PBMCs. The sequence derives from a human donor with aplastic anemia. The encoded CDR3 is CASSRTGSGTEAFF. The sequence in DNA is TGCGCCAGCAGCCGTACAGGGTCCGGCACTGAAGCTTTCTTT. The full variable domain, with segments outside the CDR3 supplied by the reference TRBV5-1 and TRBJ1-1 proteins, appears as KAGVTQTPRYLIKTRGQQVTLSCSPISGHRSVSWYQQTPGQGLQFLFEYFSETQRNKGNFPGRFSGRQFSNSRSEMNVSTLELGDSALYLCASSRTGSGTEAFFGQGTRLTVV.